Listed below are T cell receptor beta chains from one sample, sequenced in a study of T and B cells in COVID-19 patients. TCRdb re-called the multiplex PCR reads with MiXCR, one entry per CDR3 protein. This table has some 8,100 distinct CDR3 sequences, roughly 26% appearing once. The sample comprised blood. All receptors derive from a human donor who had recovered from COVID-19. The conserved cysteine and the conserved F or W are not part of the CDR3 here.

V gene	J gene	CDR3 protein
TRBV11-3	TRBJ2-1	ASSLYPHNEQF
TRBV20-1	TRBJ2-7	SADDSGRTYEQY
TRBV6-5	TRBJ1-4	ASTSSGTVNEKLF
TRBV20-1	TRBJ2-7	SAQLVSYEQY
TRBV6-5	TRBJ1-1	ATRRTGMNTEAF
TRBV6-2/TRBV6-3	TRBJ2-7	ASRSSGDYEQY
TRBV7-6	TRBJ2-3	ASSFRDFTDTQY
TRBV7-2	TRBJ2-4	ASTRAGLSVAKNIQY
TRBV12-3/TRBV12-4	TRBJ2-5	ASSSESVAGEKTQY
TRBV13	TRBJ2-7	ASSRWYEQY
TRBV20-1	TRBJ2-7	SAQGGTFPYEQY
TRBV18	TRBJ2-3	ASSPPDRATSTDTQY
TRBV4-3	TRBJ2-5	ASSLGTAQETQY
TRBV20-1	TRBJ2-5	SARDRTQGETQY
TRBV19	TRBJ2-7	ASSTIAGGIYEQY
TRBV27	TRBJ1-2	ASSLAAGTDYGYT
TRBV6-1	TRBJ1-5	ASRDRGYNQPQH
TRBV12-3/TRBV12-4	TRBJ1-4	ASSQRGAGEKLF
TRBV29-1	TRBJ2-1	SALTGSSEQF
TRBV6-5	TRBJ2-7	ASSYSPWGEQY
TRBV4-2	TRBJ2-2	ASSLSHGELF
TRBV14	TRBJ2-5	ASSQDWGRTTHGQY
TRBV20-1	TRBJ2-7	SAWRQNSYEQY
TRBV27	TRBJ1-1	ASSLGSGWGTEAF
TRBV29-1	TRBJ2-7	SVRAGGTGEQY
TRBV6-5	TRBJ2-7	ASRITGGDTYEQY